A single sample gave rise to the 28 T cell receptor beta chains below, sequenced in a study of blood T cells in healthy people across ages (dated by TCRdb to about 2015). Receptor libraries were prepared by 5' RACE. The sequencer was an Illumina HiSeq 2500. A second PCR of about 7 to 12 cycles was run with a J-beta primer mix and a sample-barcoded 5' primer. TCRdb applied fastp at Q25 and MiXCR to the public reads, then kept only in-frame beta chains. Merged by CDR3 protein, the rows form single entries marked with the most common genes and DNA. The sample table holds about 1 million distinct CDR3 sequences, of which 20% to 25% were seen once. 0.65% to 0.95% of the sample lies in the top ten. This same sample was also taken into another study, of T cells of mothers and their children.

The sample comprised blood. The receptors derive from a girl aged 2 to 10 in good health.

This clonotype occurred a few times. The V call is TRBV12-3 or TRBV12-4, the J call TRBJ2-2; no clear D gene. Trimming took off 6 bases at V and 7 bases at J, with 15 bases between the two ends. The CDR3 has 14 residues. Written as DNA, the CDR3 is TGTGCCAGCAGATCGGACCCCTTCGGCGGGGAGCTGTTTTTT. Its translation: CASRSDPFGGELFF.

The chain couples TRBV7-9 to TRBJ2-1; TRBD1 or TRBD2 may be the D gene (5 bases each). CDR3 length equals 14 residues. Trimming removed 6 bases at V and 5 bases at J, with 14 bases between. The germline V gene has CDR1 SEHNR and CDR2 FQNEAQ (reference sequence). CDR3 sequence reads: CASRFGRDHNEQFF. The CDR3 nucleotides read TGTGCCAGCAGGTTCGGACGGGACCACAATGAGCAGTTCTTC.

This clonotype was detected a few times. This sequence joins TRBV3-1 and TRBJ2-3, with no clear D. The CDR3 loop spans 18 amino acids. Looked up from germline, CDR1 is LGHDT and CDR2 is YNNKEL (reference sequence). V was clipped by 4 bases and J by 2 bases, with 22 bases between them. DNA of the CDR3: TGTGCCAGCAGCCCTTGGCTGATGGCTAGTCCAGCCACAGATACGCAGTATTTT. This sequence encodes CASSPWLMASPATDTQYF.

This sequence joins TRBV25-1 and TRBJ2-3; 10 bases line up with TRBD2. V dropped 3 bases and J dropped 0; count of bases not matched to a gene: 9. CDR3 size: 18 residues. In germline, CDR1 is MGHDK, CDR2 SYGVNS. The CDR3 coding sequence is TGTGCCAGCAGTGAGGGGCTAGCGGGGGCCTACAGCACAGATACGCAGTATTTT. It encodes CASSEGLAGAYSTDTQYF.

This clonotype was counted a few times. The chain couples TRBV6-2 or TRBV6-3 to TRBJ2-1, with TRBD1 matching over 11 bases. The CDR3 is made up of 14 amino acids. Unmatched junction bases numbered 3, after V lost 7 bases and J lost 4 bases. Germline CDR1 reads MNHEY; CDR2 reads SVGEGT. CDR3 DNA sequence: TGTGCCAGCATCGGGACAGGGGGATACAATGAGCAGTTCTTC. This gives the protein CASIGTGGYNEQFF.

This clonotype was counted a few times. The chain joins TRBV15 to TRBJ1-4, with no clear D. V dropped 8 bases and J dropped 0 bases, with 10 bases sitting between them. CDR3 length: 14 amino acids. The germline V gene encodes CDR1 LNHNV and CDR2 YYDKDF (reference sequence). CDR3 protein: CATLEYATNEKLFF. The CDR3 coding sequence is TGTGCCACCCTAGAGTACGCAACTAATGAAAAACTGTTTTTT.

The sample holds a few counts of this clonotype. This sequence joins TRBV7-9 and TRBJ1-2, with a tentative D call TRBD1 (5 bases). Per germline, CDR1 SEHNR and CDR2 FQNEAQ (reference sequence). V lost 4 bases, J lost 7 bases, and 19 bases lay in between. The CDR3 covers 15 residues. Written as DNA, the CDR3 is TGTGCCAGCAGCTCCCCTGAAGGGTTCCAGGGTGGCTACACCTTC. Its translation: CASSSPEGFQGGYTF.

This clonotype was detected a few times. The chain uses TRBV15 and TRBJ1-4; 7 bases agree with TRBD1. There are 15 residues in the CDR3. The germline V gene has CDR1 LNHNV and CDR2 YYDKDF (reference sequence). V lost 3 bases, J lost 3 bases, and 4 bases stayed unmatched. In DNA form, the CDR3 reads TGTGCCACCAGCAGTGCCGGGACAGCTAATGAAAAACTGTTTTTT. It codes for CATSSAGTANEKLFF.

This clonotype was seen a few times. V and J are TRBV4-1 and TRBJ1-1; D gene ambiguous. Germline V gene sequence: CDR1 MGHRA, CDR2 YSYEKL. Trimming cost V 2 bases and J 4 bases, with 11 bases left between them. The CDR3 totals 14 residues. The CDR3 loop reads CASSQLQVTTEAFF. CDR3 nucleotides: TGCGCCAGCAGCCAACTCCAGGTTACCACTGAAGCTTTCTTT.

The chain recombines TRBV20-1 with TRBJ2-5; D is unresolved. The J call may not be correct, given that the DNA end is closer to TRBJ2-7. This CDR3 spans 11 amino acids. CDR1 is DFQATT, CDR2 SNEGSKA, per germline (reference sequence). The CDR3 nucleotides are TGCAGTGGATCCAGTCACTACGAGCAGTACTTC. Its translation: CSGSSHYEQYF.

The chain couples TRBV29-1 to TRBJ2-3; the match to TRBD2 covers 7 bases. CDR3 length: 16 amino acids. The germline CDR1 and CDR2 sequences are SQVTM and ANQGSEA. V dropped 0 bases and J dropped 2; count of bases not matched to a gene: 8. In DNA form, the CDR3 reads TGCAGCGTTGAAGATCGGCTAGCGGAGAACACAGATACGCAGTATTTT. Encoded protein: CSVEDRLAENTDTQYF.

The DNA for the CDR3 is TGTGCCAGCAGCTTATTCGGCGGGATCTACAATGAGCAGTTCTTC. Its protein product is CASSLFGGIYNEQFF. The chain has TRBV11-2 and TRBJ2-5, with a possible D match to TRBD2 (6 bases). The tail of the sequence fits TRBJ2-1 better, so the J call may be wrong. Germline V lookup: CDR1 SGHAT, CDR2 FQNNGV. The CDR3 sequence is 15 residues long.

J is TRBJ2-5 and V is TRBV6-5; D may be TRBD2 (7 bases). TRBJ2-7 matches the DNA end more closely, so the J call is doubtful. The CDR3 is 16 amino acids. Germline lookup yields CDR1 MNHEY and CDR2 SVGAGI. The CDR3 region has the DNA TGTGCCAGCAGTTACCTGGGGGGCGGGGGTGCGTACGAGCAGTACTTC. This encodes CASSYLGGGGAYEQYF.

V is TRBV7-9 and J is TRBJ2-5; D ambiguous. The CDR3 totals 15 residues. Trimming shortened V by 2 bases and J by 5 bases, and 15 bases separated the two germline ends. CDR1 is SEHNR and CDR2 is FQNEAQ in the germline V gene (reference sequence). The CDR3 DNA is TGTGCCAGCAGCTTACTTTCGGAGCTGAGGGAGACCCAGTACTTC. It translates to CASSLLSELRETQYF.

Concerning this clonotype: A read error may account for a junction end that differs from germline. V gene TRBV12-3 or TRBV12-4 combines with J gene TRBJ2-5; D may correspond to TRBD1 or TRBD2 (5 bases each). This CDR3 has 11 residues. CDR3: CASSKVRGEFF. In DNA, the CDR3 is TGTGCCAGCAGCAAAGTAAGAGGGGAGTTCTTC.

In this sample, this clonotype turned up a few times. V is TRBV7-6 and J is TRBJ2-6; D gene uncertain. The CDR3 is 16 residues long. Germline V gene sequence: CDR1 SGHVS, CDR2 FNYEAQ. V was pared by 3 bases and J by 0 bases, with 9 bases between. The CDR3 sequence: CASSFEAVSGANVLTF. CDR3 bases: TGTGCCAGCAGCTTTGAGGCGGTCTCTGGGGCCAACGTCCTGACTTTC.

The chain is built from TRBV6-1 and TRBJ2-7; weak D call: TRBD1 (6 bases). This CDR3 is built from 15 residues. In germline, CDR1 is MNHNS, CDR2 SASEGT. V was cut by 7 bases and J by 5 bases, with 21 bases left in between. The CDR3 coding sequence is TGTGCCAGCACCTCAAGGGGGTACGGGGCTAACGAGCAGTACTTC. Amino acids: CASTSRGYGANEQYF.

The chain joins TRBV7-2 to TRBJ2-6; D gene unclear. The V end was cut by 7 bases, the J end by 1 base, with 8 bases between. Germline V CDR1 and CDR2: SGHTA, FQGNSA. The CDR3 is 14 amino acids. The DNA of the CDR3 is TGTGCCAGCACTCTCCGGTCTGGGGCCAACGTCCTGACTTTC. Its protein product is CASTLRSGANVLTF.

The genes are TRBV10-3 and TRBJ2-3; tentative D call: TRBD2 (6 bases). Germline-derived CDR1 and CDR2 are ENHRY and SYGVKD. CDR3 size: 14 residues. Between the trimmed V and J ends, which lost 0 bases and 9 bases, there was a span of 13 bases. The CDR3 nucleotides read TGTGCCATCAGTGAGTCGGGGACTCCGGGGACGCAGTATTTT. It codes for CAISESGTPGTQYF.

The V and J genes are TRBV6-5 and TRBJ1-4, with 7 bases lining up with TRBD1. The junction had 2 bases not matched to a gene; V was cut back by 2 bases and J by 5 bases. This CDR3 has 14 residues. Germline V lookup: CDR1 MNHEY, CDR2 SVGAGI. The CDR3 reads CASSYGQENEKLFF. DNA of the CDR3: TGTGCCAGCAGTTACGGACAGGAGAATGAAAAACTGTTTTTT.

J is TRBJ2-6 and V is TRBV27, with 10 positions matching TRBD1. The CDR3 has 17 amino acids. CDR1 and CDR2 (germline): MNHEY, SMNVEV (reference sequence). With 4 bases clipped from V and 2 bases from J, the junction kept 5 bases outside the gene matches. DNA for the CDR3: TGTGCCAGCAGTTGGACAGGGGGTCTAACTGGGGCCAACGTCCTGACTTTC. This gives the protein CASSWTGGLTGANVLTF. Combining the CDR3 with reference TRBV27 and TRBJ2-6 gives the whole variable domain EAQVTQNPRYLITVTGKKLTVTCSQNMNHEYMSWYRQDPGLGLRQIYYSMNVEVTDKGDVPEGYKVSRKEKRNFPLILESPSPNQTSLYFCASSWTGGLTGANVLTFGAGSRLTVL.

This clonotype was counted a few times. The chain combines TRBV11-2 with TRBJ1-2; no firm D call. With 8 bases removed from V and 3 bases from J, the gap between germline ends came to 7 bases. CDR3 length equals 11 residues. From germline, CDR1 is SGHAT and CDR2 FQNNGV. CDR3 sequence reads: CASSDHYGYTF. The DNA for the CDR3 is TGTGCCAGCTCGGACCACTATGGCTACACCTTC.

This clonotype was detected only a few times. This sequence joins TRBV18 and TRBJ2-5, with a possible D match to TRBD2 (6 bases). Matching the DNA end better, TRBJ2-1 makes the J call doubtful. This CDR3 spans 15 amino acids. The germline V gene has CDR1 KGHSH and CDR2 LQKENI. CDR3 DNA: TGTGCCAGCTCACCACTCGCCCAGACCGGGGGTGAGCAGTTCTTC. Its translation: CASSPLAQTGGEQFF.

The chain carries TRBV11-2 and TRBJ1-1; TRBD1 matches 10 bases. V was pared by 5 bases and J by 4 bases, with 7 bases of the junction left unmatched. Germline CDR1 SGHAT, CDR2 FQNNGV. There are 15 residues in the CDR3. The CDR3 spells CASSPDRGLSTEAFF. The CDR3 bases are TGTGCCAGCAGCCCAGACAGGGGGCTAAGCACTGAAGCTTTCTTT.

V and J are TRBV2 and TRBJ1-2; D perhaps matches TRBD1 (5 bases). V was pared by 2 bases and J by 7 bases, with 17 bases between. CDR1 is SNHLY and CDR2 is FYNNEI in the germline V gene. This CDR3 has 15 amino acids. CDR3 sequence reads: CASSERLVRDGGYTF. The CDR3, as DNA: TGTGCCAGCAGTGAACGTCTCGTGAGGGACGGTGGCTACACCTTC.

This clonotype has at least ten counts. The chain links TRBV27 to TRBJ2-7; a possible D gene is TRBD2 (5 bases). CDR3 length: 14 amino acids. Trimming left V 3 bases short and J 0 bases short, with 9 bases between. Germline lookup yields CDR1 MNHEY and CDR2 SMNVEV (reference sequence). In DNA, the CDR3 is TGTGCCAGCAGTTTCCAAGGGAGCTCCTACGAGCAGTACTTC. It encodes CASSFQGSSYEQYF.

This chain connects TRBV24-1 to TRBJ1-1; D is undetermined. CDR1 KGHDR and CDR2 SFDVKD come from the germline V gene. This CDR3 has 15 residues. Trimming removed 4 bases from V and 4 bases from J, with 15 bases in between. In DNA, the CDR3 is TGTGCCACCAGTGAATCAGGAGTCGGCGGCACTGAAGCTTTCTTT. Protein product: CATSESGVGGTEAFF.

V gene TRBV20-1 combines with J gene TRBJ2-1; TRBD2 is a possible D gene (5 bases). The CDR3 is 12 amino acids. V was clipped by 3 bases and J by 4 bases, with 7 bases between them. Germline assignment: CDR1 DFQATT and CDR2 SNEGSKA (reference sequence). The CDR3 region has the DNA TGCAGTGCTAGGGACTTTTACAATGAGCAGTTCTTC. Translated, it gives CSARDFYNEQFF.